The 21 T cell receptor beta chains below were found in one sample sequenced in a study of cytomegalovirus exposure and HLA in healthy donors. The PCR was carried out with 60 Vbeta primers and 13 Jbeta primers. Assay used: immunoSEQ multiplex PCR; TCRdb lists only in-frame clones, some missing. Of roughly 120,000 clones listed, around 73% are singletons. The sample taken for sequencing was PBMCs. Receptors were obtained from a man in his forties or fifties in good health and CMV-seronegative.

The V and J genes are TRBV28 and TRBJ2-3; 12 bases map to TRBD2. Germline lookup yields CDR1 MDHEN and CDR2 SYDVKM. The CDR3 loop spans 15 amino acids. After removal of 6 bases from V and 3 bases from J, the junction contained 4 bases not matched to a gene. CDR3 coding DNA: TGTGCCAGCAGCGGACTAGCGGGGAGGACAGATACGCAGTATTTT. It translates to CASSGLAGRTDTQYF.

The rearrangement joins TRBV7-2 to TRBJ2-3; 8 bases are shared with TRBD2. V trimming: 3 bases; J trimming: 5 bases; junction bases outside the gene matches: 10. The CDR3 spans 16 residues. Germline loops: CDR1 SGHTA, CDR2 FQGNSA. CDR3 residues: CASSLVSGGAVDTQYF. For the CDR3, the DNA is TGTGCCAGCAGCTTGGTTTCCGGGGGGGCCGTAGATACGCAGTATTTT.

The chain is built from TRBV28 and TRBJ2-1, with D hard to call. CDR1 is MDHEN and CDR2 is SYDVKM in the germline V gene. V was cut by 5 bases and J by 0 bases, with 14 bases left in between. The CDR3 spans 16 residues. CDR3 loop: CASSIGGTLSYNEQFF. CDR3 DNA sequence: TGTGCCAGCAGTATCGGCGGAACGCTCTCCTACAATGAGCAGTTCTTC.

This sequence joins TRBV7-6 and TRBJ2-7, with 10 bases that match TRBD1. Germline loops: CDR1 SGHVS, CDR2 FNYEAQ. V gave up 5 bases and J gave up 2 bases; unmatched junction bases: 6. This CDR3 contains 15 residues. Here the CDR3 reads CASSLGQGSTYEQYF. DNA for the CDR3: TGTGCCAGCAGCCTGGGACAGGGGAGTACCTACGAGCAGTACTTC.

J is TRBJ1-1 and V is TRBV19, with 7 positions matching TRBD1. The CDR3 loop spans 16 amino acids. CDR1 is LNHDA, CDR2 SQIVND, per germline (reference sequence). Germline trimming cut 5 bases from V and 0 bases from J; bases unmatched to any gene: 9. The CDR3 protein is CASSSEKGALNTEAFF. CDR3 DNA sequence: TGTGCCAGTAGTTCCGAAAAGGGGGCCCTGAACACTGAAGCTTTCTTT.

The J gene is TRBJ1-1, the V gene TRBV30; unclear D gene. This CDR3 is built from 12 residues. Trimming took off 1 base at V and 0 bases at J, with 3 bases between the two ends. CDR1 is GTSNPN, CDR2 SVGIG, per germline (reference sequence). CDR3 sequence reads: CAWSELNTEAFF. The CDR3 coding sequence is TGTGCCTGGAGTGAGCTGAACACTGAAGCTTTCTTT.

The V call is TRBV5-4, the J call TRBJ2-7; weak D call: TRBD2 (5 bases). Germline CDR1 and CDR2: SGHNT and YYREEE (reference sequence). CDR3 length: 15 amino acids. V dropped 3 bases and J dropped 7 bases, with 20 bases sitting between them. The CDR3 region is CASSSGRTSSREQYF. Here the CDR3 DNA reads TGTGCCAGCAGCTCAGGACGGACTTCGTCGCGGGAGCAGTACTTC.

V gene TRBV19 combines with J gene TRBJ1-3; TRBD1 agrees at 7 bases. The CDR3 consists of 15 residues. V was clipped by 5 bases and J by 0 bases; unmatched bases: 4. Looked up from germline, CDR1 is LNHDA and CDR2 is SQIVND (reference sequence). Written as DNA, the CDR3 is TGTGCCAGTAGTGTCACAGGGGTCTCTGGAAACACCATATATTTT. Protein sequence: CASSVTGVSGNTIYF. The full variable domain, in which reference TRBV19 and TRBJ1-3 provide the parts outside the CDR3, is DGGITQSPKYLFRKEGQNVTLSCEQNLNHDAMYWYRQDPGQGLRLIYYSQIVNDFQKGDIAEGYSVSREKKESFPLTVTSAQKNPTAFYLCASSVTGVSGNTIYFGEGSWLTVV.

V is TRBV5-1 and J is TRBJ2-7; 7 nucleotides agree with TRBD2. Per germline, CDR1 SGHRS and CDR2 YFSETQ. The trim removed 4 bases at V and 4 bases at J, leaving 8 bases unmatched. The CDR3 contains 14 residues. The CDR3 loop is CASSHGEGRYEQYF. The CDR3 DNA is TGCGCCAGCAGCCACGGGGAGGGTCGGTACGAGCAGTACTTC.

This clone was detected a few times. This rearrangement joins TRBV6-1 to TRBJ2-3; TRBD1 agrees at 8 bases. The CDR3 runs 13 residues. Trimming cost V 4 bases and J 8 bases; bases outside gene matches: 5. The germline V gene encodes CDR1 MNHNS and CDR2 SASEGT. CDR3 sequence: CASSGDRGGTQYF. CDR3 nucleotide sequence: TGTGCCAGCAGTGGAGACAGGGGAGGTACGCAGTATTTT.

A word on this clone: The same CDR3 also results from other DNA sequences found in this sample. The chain employs TRBV27 and TRBJ1-2, with 7 bases lining up with TRBD1. Trimming cost V 7 bases and J 2 bases; bases outside gene matches: 1. This CDR3 is built from 12 residues. Germline V gene sequence: CDR1 MNHEY, CDR2 SMNVEV (reference sequence). As DNA, the CDR3 is TGTGCCAGCATGACAGGGAACTATGGCTACACCTTC. This translates into CASMTGNYGYTF.

The chain couples TRBV30 to TRBJ1-1, with 7 bases matching TRBD1. V dropped 7 bases and J dropped 3; count of bases not matched to a gene: 11. CDR3 size: 14 residues. The germline V gene encodes CDR1 GTSNPN and CDR2 SVGIG (reference sequence). CDR3: CALRGGGFDTEAFF. CDR3 bases: TGTGCCTTACGAGGGGGCGGCTTCGACACTGAAGCTTTCTTT.

The V gene is TRBV7-6, the J gene TRBJ2-2; a possible D gene is TRBD2 (6 bases). Germline CDR1 is SGHVS and CDR2 is FNYEAQ. The CDR3 totals 17 residues. Trimming took 5 bases from V and 6 from J, leaving 22 bases between them. CDR3 residues: CASSPFEGLSGSGELFF. Written as DNA, the CDR3 is TGTGCCAGCAGCCCGTTTGAGGGACTCAGCGGGTCCGGGGAGCTGTTTTTT.

The chain employs TRBV25-1 and TRBJ1-1; D is undetermined. V was clipped by 5 bases and J by 5 bases, with 15 bases between them. The CDR3 covers 14 residues. The germline V gene has CDR1 MGHDK and CDR2 SYGVNS. CDR3 in amino acids: CASSSRSHRTEAFF. CDR3 bases: TGTGCCAGCAGTTCCCGGTCCCACCGGACTGAAGCTTTCTTT.

This clone was seen only a few times. The chain recombines TRBV6-5 with TRBJ2-1, with D possibly being TRBD1 (6 bases). Germline V CDR1 and CDR2: MNHEY, SVGAGI. V was trimmed by 5 bases and J by 3 bases, leaving 8 bases between them. The CDR3 runs 13 residues. The CDR3 bases are TGTGCCAGCAGTCGGACAGACTACAATGAGCAGTTCTTC. This sequence encodes CASSRTDYNEQFF.

The chain is built from TRBV4-1 and TRBJ2-7, with D possibly TRBD2 on 5 matching bases. Germline V gene lookup returns CDR1 MGHRA and CDR2 YSYEKL. V dropped 4 bases and J dropped 3 bases, with 16 bases sitting between them. The CDR3 is made up of 15 amino acids. CDR3 coding DNA: TGCGCCAGCAGCCTCGGGGAAATGGGGTACTACGAGCAGTACTTC. Residues: CASSLGEMGYYEQYF.

DNA of the CDR3: TGCGCCAGCAGCCAGCGAAAGACCGAATTATCCCGGGTTGGGGCCAACGTCCTGACTTTC. The encoded protein is CASSQRKTELSRVGANVLTF. The rearrangement joins TRBV5-1 to TRBJ2-6; D is unresolved. The length of the CDR3 is 20 residues. Between the trimmed V and J ends, which lost 4 bases and 3 bases, there was a span of 26 bases. Germline loops: CDR1 SGHRS, CDR2 YFSETQ.

In the case of this clone: This sample also contains other DNA sequences that code for the same CDR3. The rearrangement links TRBV4-3 to TRBJ1-3, with D perhaps TRBD1 (5 bases). Trimming took 3 bases from V and 0 from J, leaving 9 bases between them. The CDR3 extends over 15 amino acids. Germline values: CDR1 LGHNA, CDR2 YSLEER. The CDR3 DNA reads as TGCGCCAGCAGCCATACCCAGGGCTCTGGAAACACCATATATTTT. Translating gives CASSHTQGSGNTIYF.

The rearrangement uses TRBV7-2 and TRBJ2-5, with 7 bases that match TRBD1. Germline V gives CDR1 SGHTA, CDR2 FQGNSA. The CDR3 length is 15 residues. With 5 bases clipped from V and 5 bases from J, the junction kept 11 bases outside the gene matches. The CDR3 DNA sequence: TGTGCCAGCAGCCCTGCCGGGACAGTGGGGGAGACCCAGTACTTC. This translates into CASSPAGTVGETQYF.

V and J are TRBV28 and TRBJ1-5, with a weak D call TRBD1 (6 bases). The CDR3 length is 14 residues. Trimming removed 5 bases at V and 6 bases at J, with 14 bases between. Germline values: CDR1 MDHEN, CDR2 SYDVKM. As DNA, the CDR3 is TGTGCCAGCAGTCAAGGGGGGGCCGCTCAGCCCCAGCATTTT. Encoded protein: CASSQGGAAQPQHF.

V gene TRBV19 combines with J gene TRBJ1-5; TRBD1 aligns across 7 bases. Germline V gene sequence: CDR1 LNHDA, CDR2 SQIVND (reference sequence). This CDR3 has 16 amino acids. The V gene end was trimmed by 3 bases and the J gene end by 0 bases; junction bases not matched to a gene: 5. The CDR3 region is CASSMAQGFSNQPQHF. CDR3 DNA: TGTGCCAGTAGTATGGCACAGGGGTTTAGCAATCAGCCCCAGCATTTT. The whole variable domain, remainder taken from reference TRBV19 and TRBJ1-5, is DGGITQSPKYLFRKEGQNVTLSCEQNLNHDAMYWYRQDPGQGLRLIYYSQIVNDFQKGDIAEGYSVSREKKESFPLTVTSAQKNPTAFYLCASSMAQGFSNQPQHFGDGTRLSIL.